This T cell receptor (beta chain) was sequenced for a study of blood T cell repertoires in COVID-19. Study details: Acute-phase and convalescent COVID-19 samples originated in the United States, Italy and Spain. Sources were T cells, B-cell-depleted T cells, or PBMCs; the material itself was cDNA or gDNA.

In the authors' methods: Amplification with reference gene primers provided the estimates of nucleated cell counts. Repertoires were generated with immunoSEQ multiplex PCR, while TCRdb's copy carries only in-frame clones and drops some. The V and J calls and clone size are taken from that table; D and trimming were inferred from the DNA. The table lists just under 55,000 clones, roughly nine tenths of them singletons. The ends lost 7 bases at V and 6 bases at J; junction bases unmatched: 8. CDR1 and CDR2 from the germline V gene are SNHLY and FYNNEI. The CDR3 contains 14 residues. Sequencing input: peripheral blood. This chain connects TRBV2 to TRBJ2-4, with 8 bases that match TRBD1. This clonotype originated in a man aged 45-60 years with acute or convalescent COVID-19. The CDR3 nucleotides are TGTGCCAGCAAGGCACAGGGGGAAGTAAACATTCAGTACTTC. Translating gives CASKAQGEVNIQYF.